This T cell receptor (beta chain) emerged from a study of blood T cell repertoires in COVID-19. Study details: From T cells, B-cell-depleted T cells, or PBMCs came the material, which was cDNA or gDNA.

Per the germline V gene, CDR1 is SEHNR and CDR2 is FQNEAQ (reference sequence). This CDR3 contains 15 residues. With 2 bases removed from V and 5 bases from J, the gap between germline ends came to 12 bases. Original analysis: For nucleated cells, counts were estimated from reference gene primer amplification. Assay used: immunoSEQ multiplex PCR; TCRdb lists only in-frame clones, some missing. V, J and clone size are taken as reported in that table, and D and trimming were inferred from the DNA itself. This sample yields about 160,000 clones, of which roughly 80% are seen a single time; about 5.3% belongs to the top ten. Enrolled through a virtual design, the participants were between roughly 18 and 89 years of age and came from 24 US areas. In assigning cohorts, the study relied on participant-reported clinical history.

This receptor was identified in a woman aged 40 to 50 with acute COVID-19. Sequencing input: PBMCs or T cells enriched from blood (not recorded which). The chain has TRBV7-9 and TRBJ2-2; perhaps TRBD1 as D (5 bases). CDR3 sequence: CASSLFPGRTGELFF. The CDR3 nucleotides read TGTGCCAGCAGCTTATTCCCAGGGCGGACCGGGGAGCTGTTTTTT.